This T cell receptor (beta chain) is from a study of T cells in Graves' hyperthyroidism and ophthalmopathy. As for the study in general: Peripheral blood was acquired at first diagnosis, ahead of any therapy whatsoever.

CDR1 is SGHTA and CDR2 is FQGTGA in the germline V gene. V dropped 4 bases and J dropped 5 bases, with 12 bases sitting between them. The CDR3 is made up of 14 amino acids. In its sample, this clonotype was seen many times. TCR beta CDR3 regions were amplified from RNA. The HTBI primer set was used in a first-round RT-PCR of the TCR CDR3. In TCRdb, the multiplex PCR reads were re-called with MiXCR into one record per CDR3 protein. The sample lists over 650,000 distinct CDR3 sequences, about 17% seen once, with approximately 8.4% in the top ten. The origin of this receptor is a young man with Graves' hyperthyroidism. Material for sequencing was blood. The chain employs TRBV7-3 and TRBJ2-1; possible D gene TRBD2, 6 bases. The CDR3 is CASSWRAGDNEQFF. Here the CDR3 DNA reads TGTGCCAGCAGCTGGAGGGCCGGGGACAATGAGCAGTTCTTC.